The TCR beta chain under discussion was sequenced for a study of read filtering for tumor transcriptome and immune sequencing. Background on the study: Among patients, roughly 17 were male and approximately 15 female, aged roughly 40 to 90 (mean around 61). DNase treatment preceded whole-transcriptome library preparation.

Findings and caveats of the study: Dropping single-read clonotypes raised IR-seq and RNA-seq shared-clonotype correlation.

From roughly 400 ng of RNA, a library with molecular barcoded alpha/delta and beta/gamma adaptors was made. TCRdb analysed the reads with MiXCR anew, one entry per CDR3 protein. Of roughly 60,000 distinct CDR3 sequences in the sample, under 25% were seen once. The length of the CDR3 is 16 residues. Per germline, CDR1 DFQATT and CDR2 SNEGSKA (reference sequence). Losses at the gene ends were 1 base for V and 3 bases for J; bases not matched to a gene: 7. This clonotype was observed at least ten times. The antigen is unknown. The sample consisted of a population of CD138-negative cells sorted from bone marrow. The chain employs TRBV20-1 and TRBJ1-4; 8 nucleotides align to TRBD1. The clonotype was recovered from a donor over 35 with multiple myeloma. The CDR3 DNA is TGCAGTGCTAGAGCCGGACAGGGAGGTTCTAATGAAAAACTGTTTTTT. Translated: CSARAGQGGSNEKLFF.